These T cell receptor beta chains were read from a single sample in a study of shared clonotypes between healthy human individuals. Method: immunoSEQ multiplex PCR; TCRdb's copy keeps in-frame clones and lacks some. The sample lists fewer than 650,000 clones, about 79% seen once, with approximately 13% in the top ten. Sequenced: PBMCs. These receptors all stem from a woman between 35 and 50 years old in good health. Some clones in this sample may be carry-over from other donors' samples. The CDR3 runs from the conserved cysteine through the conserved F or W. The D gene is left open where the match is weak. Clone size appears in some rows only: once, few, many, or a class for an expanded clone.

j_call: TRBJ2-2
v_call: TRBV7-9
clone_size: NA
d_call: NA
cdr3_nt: TGTGCCAGCAGCCCCGGGGGCAACACCGGGGAGCTGTTTTTT
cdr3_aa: CASSPGGNTGELFF

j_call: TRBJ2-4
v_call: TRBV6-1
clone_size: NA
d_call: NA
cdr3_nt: TGTGCCAGCAGTCCAGGCCCTGGAGCCAAAAACATTCAGTACTTC
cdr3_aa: CASSPGPGAKNIQYF

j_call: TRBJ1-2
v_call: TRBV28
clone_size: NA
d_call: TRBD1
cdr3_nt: TGTGCCAGCAGTGCAACAGGGGGCGGACGGAACTATGGCTACACCTTC
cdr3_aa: CASSATGGGRNYGYTF

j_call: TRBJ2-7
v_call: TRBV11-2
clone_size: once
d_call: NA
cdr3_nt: TGTGCCAGCAGTTTCGGACACTACGAGCAGTACTTC
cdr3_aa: CASSFGHYEQYF

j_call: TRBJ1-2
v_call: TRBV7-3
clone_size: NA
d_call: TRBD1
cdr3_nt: TGTGCCAGCAGCCCGAAGACAGGGACCGGCTACACCTTC
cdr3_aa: CASSPKTGTGYTF

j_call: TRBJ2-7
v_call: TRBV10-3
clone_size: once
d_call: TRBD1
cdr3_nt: TGTGCCATCAGTGAACCGGGACAGATCTACGAGCAGTACTTC
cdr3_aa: CAISEPGQIYEQYF

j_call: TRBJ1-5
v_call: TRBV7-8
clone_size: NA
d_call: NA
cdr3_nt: TGTGCCAGCAGCTTATTAAGCAATCAGCCCCAGCATTTT
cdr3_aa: CASSLLSNQPQHF

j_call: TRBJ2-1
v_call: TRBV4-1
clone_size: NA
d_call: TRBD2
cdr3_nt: TGCGCCAGCAGCCAAAGGTCGCTAGCGGCCTACAATGATGGGCAGTTCTTC
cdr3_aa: CASSQRSLAAYNDGQFF

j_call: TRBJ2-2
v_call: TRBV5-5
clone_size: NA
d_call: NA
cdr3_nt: TGTGCCAGCAGCTTCGGGTCGTCGGGGGTCGGGGAGCTGTTTTTT
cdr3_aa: CASSFGSSGVGELFF

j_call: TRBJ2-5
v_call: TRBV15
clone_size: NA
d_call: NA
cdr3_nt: TGTGCCACCAGCAGAGCCCCGACTGGGCAACAAGAGACCCAGTACTTC
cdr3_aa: CATSRAPTGQQETQYF

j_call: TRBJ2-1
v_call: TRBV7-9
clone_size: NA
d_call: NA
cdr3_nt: TGTGCCAGCAGCTTAGAAGCGGGTAGGGAGTTCTTC
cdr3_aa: CASSLEAGREFF

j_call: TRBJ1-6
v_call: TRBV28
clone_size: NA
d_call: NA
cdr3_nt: TGTGCCAGCAGTTGGAAAGAATACAAACCCCTCCACTTT
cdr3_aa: CASSWKEYKPLHF

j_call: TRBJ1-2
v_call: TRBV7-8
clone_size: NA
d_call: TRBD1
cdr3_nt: TGTGCCAGCAGCTCATCAAACAGGGGGCTAGGCTACACCTTC
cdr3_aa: CASSSSNRGLGYTF

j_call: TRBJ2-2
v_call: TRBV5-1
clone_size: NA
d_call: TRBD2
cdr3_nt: TGCGCCAGCAGCTTGAGGGAGGGGAACACCGGGGAGCTGTTTTTT
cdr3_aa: CASSLREGNTGELFF

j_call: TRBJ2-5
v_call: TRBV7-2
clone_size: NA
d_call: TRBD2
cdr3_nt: TGTGCCAGCAGCCCAGCGGGAGTCCGAGAGACCCAGTACTTC
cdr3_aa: CASSPAGVRETQYF

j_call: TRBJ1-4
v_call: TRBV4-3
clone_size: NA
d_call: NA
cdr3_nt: TGCGCCAGCAGCCCAGGGACACTCCCAACTAATGAAAAACTGTTTTTT
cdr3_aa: CASSPGTLPTNEKLFF

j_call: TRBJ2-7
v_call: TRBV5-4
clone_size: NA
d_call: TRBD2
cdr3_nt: TGTGCCAGCAGCACCGGGACTAGCATTTGGAGCTCCTACGAGCAGTACTTC
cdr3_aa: CASSTGTSIWSSYEQYF

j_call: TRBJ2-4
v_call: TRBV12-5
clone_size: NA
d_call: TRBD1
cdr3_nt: TGTGCAAACCAACAGGGGATACTCGCCAAAAACATTCAGTACTTC
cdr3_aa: CANQQGILAKNIQYF

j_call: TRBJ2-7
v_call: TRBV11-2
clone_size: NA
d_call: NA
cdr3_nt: TGTGCCAGCAGCTACCCCGGGGGCCCAAATCCCTACGAGCAGTACTTC
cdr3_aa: CASSYPGGPNPYEQYF

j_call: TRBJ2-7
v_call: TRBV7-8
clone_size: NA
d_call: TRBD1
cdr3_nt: TGTGCCAGCAGCGGCCGGGACAGGGGTTACGAGCAGTACTTC
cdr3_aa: CASSGRDRGYEQYF

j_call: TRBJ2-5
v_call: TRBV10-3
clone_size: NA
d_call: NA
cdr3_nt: TGTGCCATCAGTGAGGGCTCCCGAGGGTCTAGTCAAGAGACCCAGTACTTC
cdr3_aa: CAISEGSRGSSQETQYF

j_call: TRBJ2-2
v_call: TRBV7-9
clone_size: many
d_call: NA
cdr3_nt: TGTGCCAGCAGCTTTGATTACACCGGGGAGCTGTTTTTT
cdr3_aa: CASSFDYTGELFF

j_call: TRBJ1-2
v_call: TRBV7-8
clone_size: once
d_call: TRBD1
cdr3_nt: TGTGCCAGCAGCCCGGGACAGGACCGTCTGAAAGGCTACACCTTC
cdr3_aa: CASSPGQDRLKGYTF

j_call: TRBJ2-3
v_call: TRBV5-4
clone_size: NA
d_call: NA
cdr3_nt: TGTGCCAGCAGCCCAGAGTGGGGGTCTAGCACAGATACGCAGTATTTT
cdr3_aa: CASSPEWGSSTDTQYF

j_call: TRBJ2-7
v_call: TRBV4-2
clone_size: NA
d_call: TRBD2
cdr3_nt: TGTGCCAGCAGCCAAGAGGGGACTAGAGACTACGAGCAGTACTTC
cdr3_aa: CASSQEGTRDYEQYF

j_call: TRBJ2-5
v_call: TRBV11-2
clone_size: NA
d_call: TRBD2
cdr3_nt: TGTGCCAGCAGCTTCCTAGCGGGGCGGAGGACCCAGTACTTC
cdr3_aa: CASSFLAGRRTQYF

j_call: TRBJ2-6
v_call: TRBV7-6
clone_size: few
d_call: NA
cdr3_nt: TGTGCCAGCAGCTTAGCGTTGTTCGGGGGCGGGGCCAACGTCCTGACTTTC
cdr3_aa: CASSLALFGGGANVLTF

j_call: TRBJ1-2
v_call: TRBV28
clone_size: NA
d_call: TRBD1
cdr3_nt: TGTGCCAGCAGTTTAGGACAGGGGTTCTATGGCTACACCTTC
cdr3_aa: CASSLGQGFYGYTF

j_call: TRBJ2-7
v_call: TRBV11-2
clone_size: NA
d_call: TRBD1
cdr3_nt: TGTGCCAGCAGCTTAGGAGTGACAGGGCTCTACGAGCAGTACTTC
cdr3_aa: CASSLGVTGLYEQYF

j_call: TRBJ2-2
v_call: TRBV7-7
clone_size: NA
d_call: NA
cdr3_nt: TGTGCTAGCAGCTTATCTAGCAGTGGGGAGCTGTTTTTT
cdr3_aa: CASSLSSSGELFF

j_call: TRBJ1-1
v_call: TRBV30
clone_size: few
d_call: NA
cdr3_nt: TGTGCCTGGAGCCGAAGACGGGGTGGAGCTTTCTTT
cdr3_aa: CAWSRRRGGAFF

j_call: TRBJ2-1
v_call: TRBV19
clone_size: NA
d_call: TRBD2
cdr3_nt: TGTGCCAGTAGTTGGACTAGCGGTAACCACAATGAGCAGTTCTTC
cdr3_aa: CASSWTSGNHNEQFF

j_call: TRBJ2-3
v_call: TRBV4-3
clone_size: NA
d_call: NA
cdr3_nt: TGCGCCAGCAGCCAGGGGCCGACAGAGATTACGCAGTATTTT
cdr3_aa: CASSQGPTEITQYF

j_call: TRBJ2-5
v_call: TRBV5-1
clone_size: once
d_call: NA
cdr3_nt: TGCGCCAGCAGCGTCATGGGCAAAGAGACCCAGTACTTC
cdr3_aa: CASSVMGKETQYF

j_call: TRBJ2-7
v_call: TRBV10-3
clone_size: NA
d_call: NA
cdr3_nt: TGTGCCACCCGCGTGGGGACCGAGCAGTACTTC
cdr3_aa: CATRVGTEQYF